These 25 T cell receptor beta chains share one sample of origin, sequenced in a study of T-cell reconstitution after alpha-beta-depleted transplantation in children. A library of TCRbeta sequences, prepared with unique molecular identifiers, was generated. Using its own MiXCR run on the PCR reads, TCRdb lists one record per CDR3 protein. The data hold roughly 100,000 distinct CDR3 sequences, with 7% to 8% observed a single time. The source was PBMCs, collected before TCRalphabeta/CD19-depleted stem cell transplant. These receptors were collected from a boy younger than 10 with acute lymphoblastic leukemia, due to receive a stem cell transplant.

V and J are TRBV11-2 and TRBJ2-2; possible D gene TRBD1, 6 bases. This CDR3 spans 14 amino acids. Deletions cut 5 bases from V and 6 bases from J, with 13 bases between. The germline gives CDR1 SGHAT, CDR2 FQNNGV. CDR3 DNA: TGTGCCAGCAGCGTCATACAGGGTCCCGGGGAGCTGTTTTTT. Protein sequence: CASSVIQGPGELFF.

In this sample, this clonotype turned up many times. The chain couples TRBV4-3 to TRBJ1-1, with TRBD1 identical over 7 bases. With V trimmed by 4 bases and J by 4 bases, 3 bases remained unmatched. Per the germline V gene, CDR1 is LGHNA and CDR2 is YSLEER. This CDR3 is built from 13 residues. CDR3 nucleotide sequence: TGCGCCAGCAGCCTAACAGGGGCCACTGAAGCTTTCTTT. Its translation: CASSLTGATEAFF.

This clonotype was counted ten times or more. This chain links TRBV12-3 or TRBV12-4 with TRBJ2-3, with a weak D call TRBD1 (5 bases). V dropped 3 bases and J dropped 4 bases, with 17 bases sitting between them. This CDR3 has 16 residues. CDR3 sequence: CASSLASWQGPDTQYF. CDR3 bases: TGTGCCAGCAGTTTGGCTTCGTGGCAGGGTCCAGATACGCAGTATTTT.

V is TRBV20-1 and J is TRBJ2-3; D is tentatively TRBD1 or TRBD2 (6 bases each). This CDR3 is 13 amino acids long. The V end was cut by 7 bases, the J end by 0 bases, with 11 bases between. The germline gives CDR1 DFQATT, CDR2 SNEGSKA (reference sequence). CDR3 residues: CSVGGGSTDTQYF. The CDR3 DNA follows: TGCAGTGTCGGAGGGGGGAGCACAGATACGCAGTATTTT.

This clonotype showed up just a few times. The chain has TRBV19 and TRBJ2-1; a possible D gene is TRBD1 (6 bases). This CDR3 region has 13 residues. The germline V gene encodes CDR1 LNHDA and CDR2 SQIVND (reference sequence). Trimming removed 4 bases at V and 8 bases at J, with 12 bases between. The DNA for the CDR3 is TGTGCCAGTAGTACCACAGGGTACTATGAGCAGTTCTTC. Protein product: CASSTTGYYEQFF. The entire variable domain, with the rest obtained from reference TRBV19 and TRBJ2-1, is as follows: DGGITQSPKYLFRKEGQNVTLSCEQNLNHDAMYWYRQDPGQGLRLIYYSQIVNDFQKGDIAEGYSVSREKKESFPLTVTSAQKNPTAFYLCASSTTGYYEQFFGPGTRLTVL.

This clonotype has ten or more counts. The rearrangement uses TRBV10-3 and TRBJ2-2, with D uncertain. Trimming took off 6 bases at V and 1 base at J, with 9 bases between the two ends. The CDR3 is 14 amino acids. Looked up from germline, CDR1 is ENHRY and CDR2 is SYGVKD. The CDR3 reads CAISRSGNTGELFF. CDR3 nucleotides: TGTGCCATCAGCCGCTCGGGGAACACCGGGGAGCTGTTTTTT.

This clonotype was found many times. The chain employs TRBV4-3 and TRBJ1-6; a weak D match, TRBD1 (6 bases). This CDR3 has 16 amino acids. V was pared by 4 bases and J by 11 bases, with 21 bases between. CDR1 is LGHNA and CDR2 is YSLEER in the germline V gene. CDR3 sequence reads: CASSPRRGAQVTPLHF. DNA for the CDR3: TGCGCCAGCAGCCCCCGTCGGGGGGCGCAGGTTACACCCCTCCACTTT.

The CDR3 is CASSPWPKDTQYF. CDR3 DNA sequence: TGTGCCAGCAGTCCCTGGCCTAAGGATACGCAGTATTTT. V and J are TRBV11-2 and TRBJ2-3; D remains unclear. Germline V lookup: CDR1 SGHAT, CDR2 FQNNGV. Trimming left V 6 bases short and J 6 bases short, with 13 bases between. CDR3 length equals 13 residues.

V and J are TRBV12-3 or TRBV12-4 and TRBJ1-2, with D uncertain. The V gene lost 3 bases and the J gene lost 4 bases, with 15 bases spanning the gap. This CDR3 is 15 amino acids long. The CDR3 protein is CASSLPTGLVYGYTF. In DNA, the CDR3 is TGTGCCAGCAGTTTGCCGACCGGCCTCGTCTATGGCTACACCTTC.

The gene calls are TRBV5-2 and TRBJ1-1; the D call in the table, TRBD1, was not verified against the DNA. TRBV5-2 is a pseudogene locus. This CDR3 is built from 13 residues. The CDR3 loop is CPRSPDRGTEAFF. The CDR3 DNA is TGCCCCAGGAGCCCAGACAGGGGCACTGAAGCTTTCTTT.

This clonotype was recorded a few times. The chain links TRBV5-5 to TRBJ2-2; D may be TRBD2 (6 bases). The CDR3 sequence is 14 residues long. Germline-derived CDR1 and CDR2 are SGHKS and YYEKEE (reference sequence). V was clipped by 4 bases and J by 5 bases, with 12 bases between them. The DNA for the CDR3 is TGTGCCAGCAGCCCCCTCGGAGGGACCGGGGAGCTGTTTTTT. Amino acids: CASSPLGGTGELFF.

This clonotype showed up many times. The J gene is TRBJ2-7, the V gene TRBV12-3 or TRBV12-4; D might be TRBD2 (5 bases). With 4 bases removed from V and 2 bases from J, the gap between germline ends came to 6 bases. The CDR3 consists of 12 residues. Here the CDR3 reads CASSSGAYEQYF. As DNA, the CDR3 is TGTGCCAGCAGTTCCGGGGCCTACGAGCAGTACTTC.

This clonotype was picked up many times. The CDR3 spells CASSKAKGQLITGELFF. In DNA, the CDR3 is TGTGCCAGCAGCAAAGCGAAGGGACAGCTAATTACCGGGGAGCTGTTTTTT. The chain recombines TRBV21-1 with TRBJ2-2; the D call of TRBD1 is as the table states it, not checked on the DNA. TRBV21-1 is annotated as a pseudogene. This CDR3 region has 17 residues.

The V and J genes are TRBV4-3 and TRBJ2-5; TRBD2 aligns across 9 bases. Germline CDR1 reads LGHNA; CDR2 reads YSLEER. V shed 1 base and J 1 base; nucleotides not matched to a gene: 7. The CDR3 extends over 17 amino acids. CDR3 in DNA: TGCGCCAGCAGCCAAGGCGGGGGGGGGTCTATCCAAGAGACCCAGTACTTC. Translated, it gives CASSQGGGGSIQETQYF.

This clonotype was seen repeatedly, ten times or more. V gene TRBV7-9 combines with J gene TRBJ2-7; 7 bases match TRBD2. This CDR3 comprises 13 residues. The V gene's germline CDR1 is SEHNR and CDR2 FQNEAQ (reference sequence). The junction had 6 bases not matched to a gene; V was cut back by 4 bases and J by 6 bases. The CDR3 region has the DNA TGTGCCAGCAGCTCTCCGGGAGGACCCGAGCAGTACTTC. Translating gives CASSSPGGPEQYF. Supplemented by reference TRBV7-9 and TRBJ2-7, the full variable domain reads DTGVSQNPRHKITKRGQNVTFRCDPISEHNRLYWYRQTLGQGPEFLTYFQNEAQLEKSRLLSDRFSAERPKGSFSTLEIQRTEQGDSAMYLCASSSPGGPEQYFGPGTRLTVT.

This clonotype was seen at least ten times. V usage is TRBV20-1 and J usage is TRBJ2-5, with TRBD2 matching 10 bases. CDR3 length: 14 residues. Germline loops: CDR1 DFQATT, CDR2 SNEGSKA (reference sequence). V trimming: 6 bases; J trimming: 2 bases; junction bases outside the gene matches: 6. The CDR3 protein is CSATTSGVQETQYF. The CDR3 DNA reads TGCAGTGCCACAACTAGCGGGGTACAAGAGACCCAGTACTTC.

This clonotype was observed at least ten times. CDR3 protein: CASSLFSSEQYF. The CDR3 DNA follows: TGTGCCAGCAGCTTGTTCTCCTCGGAGCAGTACTTC. The chain combines TRBV5-4 with TRBJ2-7, with D uncertain. Germline V CDR1 and CDR2: SGHNT, YYREEE (reference sequence). V lost 1 base and J lost 7, with 9 bases in between. The CDR3 is 12 amino acids.

This clonotype was counted ten times or more. The V and J genes are TRBV20-1 and TRBJ1-5; maybe TRBD1 (6 bases). From germline, CDR1 is DFQATT and CDR2 SNEGSKA (reference sequence). This CDR3 is built from 15 residues. V was trimmed by 3 bases and J by 5 bases, leaving 17 bases between them. CDR3 coding DNA: TGCAGTGCTAGGAGGGACATTTTTTCGGATCAGCCCCAGCATTTT. This gives the protein CSARRDIFSDQPQHF.

This chain joins TRBV7-8 and TRBJ2-7, with 9 bases fitting TRBD1. Germline assignment: CDR1 SGHVS and CDR2 FQNEAQ. This CDR3 region has 14 residues. V gave up 5 bases and J gave up 5 bases; unmatched junction bases: 7. In nucleotides, the CDR3 is TGTGCCAGCAGCCCGGGGACAGGGCGACACGAGCAGTACTTC. As protein: CASSPGTGRHEQYF.

The chain recombines TRBV20-1 with TRBJ2-7, with TRBD2 matching over 8 bases. The germline V gene encodes CDR1 DFQATT and CDR2 SNEGSKA (reference sequence). V was pared by 3 bases and J by 1 base, with 8 bases of the junction left unmatched. This CDR3 has 15 amino acids. CDR3 in DNA: TGCAGTGCTAGTCTGGCGGGGGGAAGTTCCTACGAGCAGTACTTC. Protein sequence: CSASLAGGSSYEQYF.

V is TRBV3-1 and J is TRBJ2-1, with a possible D match to TRBD2 (5 bases). V shed 1 base and J shed 1 base, with 11 bases lying between them. Germline V CDR1 and CDR2: LGHDT, YNNKEL (reference sequence). This CDR3 comprises 16 residues. CDR3 amino acids: CASSQGFGVSYNEQFF. DNA for the CDR3: TGTGCCAGCAGCCAAGGTTTCGGGGTGTCCTACAATGAGCAGTTCTTC.

This clonotype appeared a few times. The chain recombines TRBV19 with TRBJ1-1, with TRBD1 as a possible D gene (6 bases). Germline V gene sequence: CDR1 LNHDA, CDR2 SQIVND (reference sequence). The CDR3 is made up of 16 amino acids. V lost 8 bases and J 7 bases, leaving 26 bases between the germline ends. The CDR3 DNA sequence: TGTGCCAGTCGCTACAGGGTATGGAACCTCGCGAGTGAAGCTTTCTTT. Amino acid sequence: CASRYRVWNLASEAFF.

This clonotype was seen repeatedly, ten times or more. The chain carries TRBV5-4 and TRBJ2-7; D gene uncertain. Germline loops: CDR1 SGHNT, CDR2 YYREEE (reference sequence). V was trimmed by 4 bases and J by 3 bases, leaving 20 bases between them. The CDR3 has 16 amino acids. CDR3 DNA: TGTGCCAGCAGCAAGGGCGAACCCGGATTGCTCTACGAGCAGTACTTC. The encoded protein is CASSKGEPGLLYEQYF.

This clonotype was recorded a few times. V usage is TRBV4-1 and J usage is TRBJ2-7; tentatively, D is TRBD1 or TRBD2 (5 bases each). The CDR3 has 16 residues. V lost 0 bases and J lost 5, with 17 bases in between. CDR1 MGHRA and CDR2 YSYEKL come from the germline V gene. CDR3 coding DNA: TGCGCCAGCAGCCAAGATGGGACGGGGACCGCGGACGAGCAGTACTTC. This gives the protein CASSQDGTGTADEQYF.

This clonotype was seen ten or more times. The V and J genes are TRBV29-1 and TRBJ2-5, with 8 bases fitting TRBD1. Trimming at V came to 0 bases and at J to 1 base, leaving 10 bases not matched to a gene. The CDR3 totals 17 residues. CDR1 is SQVTM and CDR2 is ANQGSEA in the germline V gene. The DNA for the CDR3 is TGCAGCGTTGAAGATCCAGGACAGGGTCCCTCCCAAGAGACCCAGTACTTC. As protein: CSVEDPGQGPSQETQYF.